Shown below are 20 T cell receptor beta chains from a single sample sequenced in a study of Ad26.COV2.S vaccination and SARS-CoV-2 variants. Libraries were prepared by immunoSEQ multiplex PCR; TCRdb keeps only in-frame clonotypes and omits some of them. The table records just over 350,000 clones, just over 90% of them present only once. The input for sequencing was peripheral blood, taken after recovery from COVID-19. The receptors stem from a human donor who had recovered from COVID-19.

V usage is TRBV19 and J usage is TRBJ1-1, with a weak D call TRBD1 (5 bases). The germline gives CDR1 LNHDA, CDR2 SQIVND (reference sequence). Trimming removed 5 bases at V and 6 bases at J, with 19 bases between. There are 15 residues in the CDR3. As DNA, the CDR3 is TGTGCCAGTAGTCCTTGGGGACCTTCGGGATCTGAAGCTTTCTTT. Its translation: CASSPWGPSGSEAFF.

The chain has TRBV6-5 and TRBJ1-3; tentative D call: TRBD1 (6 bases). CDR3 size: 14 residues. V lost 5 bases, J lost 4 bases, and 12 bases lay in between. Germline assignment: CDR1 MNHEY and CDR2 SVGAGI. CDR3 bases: TGTGCCAGCAGTCTTAGGGGGGCCGGAAACACCATATATTTT. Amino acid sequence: CASSLRGAGNTIYF.

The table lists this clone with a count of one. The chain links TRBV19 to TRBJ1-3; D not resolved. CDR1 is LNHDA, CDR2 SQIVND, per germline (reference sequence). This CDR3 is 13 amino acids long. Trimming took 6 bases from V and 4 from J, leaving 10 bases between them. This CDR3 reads CASSDTGGNTIYF. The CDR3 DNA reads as TGTGCCAGTAGCGACACGGGAGGAAACACCATATATTTT.

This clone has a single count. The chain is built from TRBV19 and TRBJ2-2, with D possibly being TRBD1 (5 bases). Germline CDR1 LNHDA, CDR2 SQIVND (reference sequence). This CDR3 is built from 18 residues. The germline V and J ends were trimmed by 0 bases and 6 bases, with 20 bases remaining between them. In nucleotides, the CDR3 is TGTGCCAGTAGTATAGAAAATTCAGGGTCGACCTACGCCGGGGAGCTGTTTTTT. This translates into CASSIENSGSTYAGELFF.

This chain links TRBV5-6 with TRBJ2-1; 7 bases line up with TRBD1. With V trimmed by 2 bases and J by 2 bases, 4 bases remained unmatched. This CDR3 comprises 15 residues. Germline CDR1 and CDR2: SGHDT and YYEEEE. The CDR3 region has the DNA TGTGCCAGCAGCTTTAGACAGGGAACCTACAATGAGCAGTTCTTC. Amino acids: CASSFRQGTYNEQFF.

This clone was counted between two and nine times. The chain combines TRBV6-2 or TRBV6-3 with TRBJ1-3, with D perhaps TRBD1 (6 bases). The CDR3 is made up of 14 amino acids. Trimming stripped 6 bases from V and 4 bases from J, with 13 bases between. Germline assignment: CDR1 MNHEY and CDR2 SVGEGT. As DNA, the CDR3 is TGTGCCAGCAGCCAAACAGGGACAGGAAACACCATATATTTT. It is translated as CASSQTGTGNTIYF.

The CDR3 region is CASQGARNTGELFF. CDR3 nucleotide sequence: TGTGCCTCACAGGGGGCACGGAACACCGGGGAGCTGTTTTTT. V usage is TRBV10-3 and J usage is TRBJ2-2; 9 nucleotides line up with TRBD1. The CDR3 extends over 14 amino acids. Germline CDR1 ENHRY, CDR2 SYGVKD. The junction had 5 bases not matched to a gene; V was cut back by 11 bases and J by 1 base.

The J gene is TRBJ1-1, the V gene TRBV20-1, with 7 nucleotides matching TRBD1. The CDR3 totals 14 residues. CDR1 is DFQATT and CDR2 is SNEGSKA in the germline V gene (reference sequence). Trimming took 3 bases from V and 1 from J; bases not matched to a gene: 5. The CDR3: CSASSEGANTEAFF. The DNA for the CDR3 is TGCAGTGCTAGTAGTGAGGGGGCGAACACTGAAGCTTTCTTT.

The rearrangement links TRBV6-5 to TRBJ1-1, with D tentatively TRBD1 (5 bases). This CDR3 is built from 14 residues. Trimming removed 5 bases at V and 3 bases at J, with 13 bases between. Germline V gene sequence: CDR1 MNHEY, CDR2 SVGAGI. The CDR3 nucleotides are TGTGCCAGCAGTCTCAGAGCAGGGCACACTGAAGCTTTCTTT. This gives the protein CASSLRAGHTEAFF.

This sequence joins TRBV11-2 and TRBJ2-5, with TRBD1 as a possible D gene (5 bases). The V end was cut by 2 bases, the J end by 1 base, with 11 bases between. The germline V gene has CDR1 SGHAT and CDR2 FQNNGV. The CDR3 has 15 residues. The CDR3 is CASSLMGRIQETQYF. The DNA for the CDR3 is TGTGCCAGCAGCTTAATGGGGCGGATCCAAGAGACCCAGTACTTC.

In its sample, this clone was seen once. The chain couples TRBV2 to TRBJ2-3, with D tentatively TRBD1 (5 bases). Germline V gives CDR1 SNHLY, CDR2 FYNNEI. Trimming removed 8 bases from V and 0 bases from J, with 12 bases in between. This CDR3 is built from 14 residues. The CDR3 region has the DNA TGTGCCAGCGGAGACAGCTCTAGCACAGATACGCAGTATTTT. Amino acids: CASGDSSSTDTQYF. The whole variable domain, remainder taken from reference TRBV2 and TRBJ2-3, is EPEVTQTPSHQVTQMGQEVILRCVPISNHLYFYWYRQILGQKVEFLVSFYNNEISEKSEIFDDQFSVERPDGSNFTLKIRSTKLEDSAMYFCASGDSSSTDTQYFGPGTRLTVL.

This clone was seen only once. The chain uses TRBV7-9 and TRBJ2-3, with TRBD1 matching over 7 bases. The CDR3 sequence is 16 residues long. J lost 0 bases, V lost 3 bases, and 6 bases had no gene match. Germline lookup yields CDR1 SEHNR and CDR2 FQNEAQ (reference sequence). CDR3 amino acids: CASSLWTGPSTDTQYF. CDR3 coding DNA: TGTGCCAGCAGCTTGTGGACAGGCCCTAGCACAGATACGCAGTATTTT.

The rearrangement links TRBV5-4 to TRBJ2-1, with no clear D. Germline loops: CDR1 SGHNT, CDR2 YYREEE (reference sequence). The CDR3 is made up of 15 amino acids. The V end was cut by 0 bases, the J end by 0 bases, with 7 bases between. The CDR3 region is CASSLDVSSYNEQFF. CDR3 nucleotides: TGTGCCAGCAGCTTGGACGTCAGCTCCTACAATGAGCAGTTCTTC.

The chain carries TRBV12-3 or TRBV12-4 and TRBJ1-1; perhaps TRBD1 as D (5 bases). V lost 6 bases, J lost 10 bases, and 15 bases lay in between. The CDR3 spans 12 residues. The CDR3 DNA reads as TGTGCCAGCAGCACCTGGGAGGGGCGAGCTTTCTTT. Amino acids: CASSTWEGRAFF.

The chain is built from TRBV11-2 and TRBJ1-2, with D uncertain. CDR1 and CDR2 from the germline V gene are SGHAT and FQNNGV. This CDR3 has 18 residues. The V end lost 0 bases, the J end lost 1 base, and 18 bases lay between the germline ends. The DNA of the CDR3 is TGTGCCAGCAGCTTAGATCACAAGGCTCAGGACGTTAACTATGGCTACACCTTC. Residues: CASSLDHKAQDVNYGYTF.

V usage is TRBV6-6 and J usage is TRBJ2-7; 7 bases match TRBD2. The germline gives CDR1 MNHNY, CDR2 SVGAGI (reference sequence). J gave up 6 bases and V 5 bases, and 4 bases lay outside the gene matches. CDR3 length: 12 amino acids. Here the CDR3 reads CASSPGGSEQYF. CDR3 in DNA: TGTGCCAGCAGTCCCGGGGGGAGCGAGCAGTACTTC.

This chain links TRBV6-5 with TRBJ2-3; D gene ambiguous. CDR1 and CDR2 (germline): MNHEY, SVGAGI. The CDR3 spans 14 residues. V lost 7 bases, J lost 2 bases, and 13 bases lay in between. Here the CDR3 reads CASNLVASTDTQYF. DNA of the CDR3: TGTGCCAGCAATCTAGTGGCCTCCACAGATACGCAGTATTTT.

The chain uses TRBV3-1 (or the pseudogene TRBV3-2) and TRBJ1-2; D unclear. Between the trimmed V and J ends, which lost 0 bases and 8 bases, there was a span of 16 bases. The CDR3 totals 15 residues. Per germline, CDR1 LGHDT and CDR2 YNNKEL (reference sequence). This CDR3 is CASSQDRWGVKGYTF. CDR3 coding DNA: TGTGCCAGCAGCCAAGATAGATGGGGAGTGAAGGGCTACACCTTC.

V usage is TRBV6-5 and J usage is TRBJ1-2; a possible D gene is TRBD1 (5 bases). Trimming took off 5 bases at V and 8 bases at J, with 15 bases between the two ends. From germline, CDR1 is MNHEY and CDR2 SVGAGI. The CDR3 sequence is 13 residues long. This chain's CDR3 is CASSRGPRRGYTF. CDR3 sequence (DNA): TGTGCCAGCAGTAGGGGACCGCGGAGAGGCTACACCTTC.

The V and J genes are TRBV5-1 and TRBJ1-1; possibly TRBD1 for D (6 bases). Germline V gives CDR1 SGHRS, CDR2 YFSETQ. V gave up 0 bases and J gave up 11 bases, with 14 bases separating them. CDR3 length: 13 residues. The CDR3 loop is CASSLGTDGTAFF. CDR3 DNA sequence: TGCGCCAGCAGCTTGGGGACAGATGGTACGGCTTTCTTT.